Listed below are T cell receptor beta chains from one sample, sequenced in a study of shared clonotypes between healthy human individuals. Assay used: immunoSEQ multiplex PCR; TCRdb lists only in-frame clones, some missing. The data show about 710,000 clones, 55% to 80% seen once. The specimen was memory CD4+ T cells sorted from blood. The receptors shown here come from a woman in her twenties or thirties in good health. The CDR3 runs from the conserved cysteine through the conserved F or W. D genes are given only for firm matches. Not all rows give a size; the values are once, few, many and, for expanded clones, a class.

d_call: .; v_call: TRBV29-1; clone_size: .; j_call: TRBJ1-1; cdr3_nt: TGCAGCTCAAGGCAGGGTGGGTTGGACACTGAAGCTTTCTTT; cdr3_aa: CSSRQGGLDTEAFF
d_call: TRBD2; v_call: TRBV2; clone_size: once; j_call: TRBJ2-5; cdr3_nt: TGTGCCAGCAGTGTAGGACTAGCGGGAGTGGAGACCCAGTACTTC; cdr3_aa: CASSVGLAGVETQYF
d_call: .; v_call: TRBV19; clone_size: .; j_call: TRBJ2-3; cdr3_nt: TGTGCCAGTAGTATAGGCGCTGGCGCCGGGGGCGATACGCAGTATTTT; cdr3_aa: CASSIGAGAGGDTQYF
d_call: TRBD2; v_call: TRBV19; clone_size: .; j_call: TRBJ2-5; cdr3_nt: TGTGCCAGTAGTAGAAGGACTAGCGGGGTGAGAGAGACCCAGTACTTC; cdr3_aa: CASSRRTSGVRETQYF
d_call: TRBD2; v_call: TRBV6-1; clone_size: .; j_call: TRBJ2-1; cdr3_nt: TGTGCCAGCACGGGGACTAGCGGGAGTGAGCAGTTCTTC; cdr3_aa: CASTGTSGSEQFF
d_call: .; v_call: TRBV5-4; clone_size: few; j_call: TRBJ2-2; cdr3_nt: TGTGCCAGCAGGGGGAGCAGCGGGAACACCGGGGAGCTGTTTTTT; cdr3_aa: CASRGSSGNTGELFF
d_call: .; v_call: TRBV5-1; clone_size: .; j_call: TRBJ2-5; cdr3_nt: TGCGCCAGCAGCTTACCCAGGGGAAGAGAGACCCAGTACTTC; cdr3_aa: CASSLPRGRETQYF
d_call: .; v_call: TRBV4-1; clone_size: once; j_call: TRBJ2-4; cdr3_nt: TGCGCCAGCAGCCAAGCGAGTTCGAAAAACATTCAGTACTTC; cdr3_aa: CASSQASSKNIQYF
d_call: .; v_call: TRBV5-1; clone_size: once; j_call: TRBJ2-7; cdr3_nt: TGCGCCAGCAGAGGGGCCGTGGGTATGGAGCAGTACTTC; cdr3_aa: CASRGAVGMEQYF
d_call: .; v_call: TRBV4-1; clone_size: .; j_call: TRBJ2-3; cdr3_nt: TGCGCCAGCAGCCAAGATACGGATAGCGGAGCTAGCACAGATACGCAGTATTTT; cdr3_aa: CASSQDTDSGASTDTQYF
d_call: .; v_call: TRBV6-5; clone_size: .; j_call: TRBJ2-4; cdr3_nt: TGTGCCAGCAGTCCCCTGTCGGAGAAAAACATTCAGTACTTC; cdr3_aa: CASSPLSEKNIQYF
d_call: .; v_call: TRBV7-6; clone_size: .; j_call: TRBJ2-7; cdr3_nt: TGTGCCAGCGGAGCCCGGATAGGGGAAGGGTACGAGCAGTACTTC; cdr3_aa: CASGARIGEGYEQYF
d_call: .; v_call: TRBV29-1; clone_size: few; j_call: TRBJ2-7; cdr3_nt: TGCAGCGTTGGACGTTGGACGAAGGACGGCTTGAGCTACGAGCAGTACTTC; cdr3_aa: CSVGRWTKDGLSYEQYF
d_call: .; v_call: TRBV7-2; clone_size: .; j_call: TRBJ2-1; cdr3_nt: TGTGCCAGCAGCTTACTTAGCGCCATATTATACAATGAGCAGTTCTTC; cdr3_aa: CASSLLSAILYNEQFF
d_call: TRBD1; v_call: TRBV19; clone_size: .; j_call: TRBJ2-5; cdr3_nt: TGTGCCAGTAGTATAGGACAGGGGATGCTCGAAGAGACCCAGTACTTC; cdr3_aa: CASSIGQGMLEETQYF
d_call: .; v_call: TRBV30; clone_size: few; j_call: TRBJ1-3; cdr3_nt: TGTGCCTGGAGTCTTGGTAGGGGGGCGCAGTCTGGAAACACCATATATTTT; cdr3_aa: CAWSLGRGAQSGNTIYF
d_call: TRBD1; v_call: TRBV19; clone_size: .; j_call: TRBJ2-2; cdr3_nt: TGTGCCAGTAGTTACACAGGGGGCCCGGCCGGGGAGCTGTTTTTT; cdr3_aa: CASSYTGGPAGELFF